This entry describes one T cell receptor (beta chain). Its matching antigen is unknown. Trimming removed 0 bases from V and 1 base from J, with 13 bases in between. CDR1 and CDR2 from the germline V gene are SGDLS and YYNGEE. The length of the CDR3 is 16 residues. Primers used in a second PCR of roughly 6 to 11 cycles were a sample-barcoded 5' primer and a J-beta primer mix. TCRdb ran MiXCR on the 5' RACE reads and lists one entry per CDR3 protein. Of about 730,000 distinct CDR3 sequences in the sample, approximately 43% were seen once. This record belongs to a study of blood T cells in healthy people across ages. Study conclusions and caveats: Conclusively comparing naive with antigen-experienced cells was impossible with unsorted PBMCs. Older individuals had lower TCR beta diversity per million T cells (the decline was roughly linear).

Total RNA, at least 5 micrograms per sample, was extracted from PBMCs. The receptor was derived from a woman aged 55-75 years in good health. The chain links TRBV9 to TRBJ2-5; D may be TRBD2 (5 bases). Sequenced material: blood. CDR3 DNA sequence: TGTGCCAGCAGCGTAGTGGCGGAGACTACCCAAGAGACCCAGTACTTC. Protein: CASSVVAETTQETQYF.